This T cell receptor beta chain was sequenced for a study of prognosis after radiotherapy for stage I lung cancer. Study in general: Newly diagnosed primary stage I lung tumors occurred in 13 to 15 patients, and oligometastatic NSCLC after surgical resection of the primary tumor occurred in five. None of the patients had concurrent treatment alongside stereotactic body radiotherapy.

Two rounds of multiplex PCR amplified TCR beta CDR3 from genomic DNA. Primers targeting each individual TRBV and TRBJ gene were applied in first-round PCR. From the multiplex PCR reads, TCRdb called clonotypes with MiXCR, one entry per CDR3 protein. The table has about 17,000 distinct CDR3 sequences, 29% seen once. This clonotype showed up many times. Its matching antigen is unknown. This CDR3 has 15 residues. Germline V lookup: CDR1 SGDLS, CDR2 YYNGEE. Trimming at V came to 0 bases and at J to 5 bases, leaving 4 bases not matched to a gene. The study, taken as a whole, reports: The question of whether the expanded TCR clones were tumor-specific was not determined.

The rearrangement joins TRBV9 to TRBJ2-7, with TRBD2 matching over 11 bases. The sequences come from PBMCs, collected before or after stereotactic body radiation therapy (not recorded which). The receptor comes from a donor over 45 with non-small cell lung cancer. CDR3 residues: CASSVVAGGPHEQYF. CDR3 nucleotides: TGTGCCAGCAGCGTAGTAGCGGGAGGGCCCCACGAGCAGTACTTC.